The rows below give T cell receptor beta chains drawn from one sample of a study of response to subunit inactivated influenza vaccine. TCRdb processed the RT-PCR reads anew with MiXCR; each CDR3 protein has one entry. The sample lists about 520,000 distinct CDR3 sequences; around 9.9% were seen once. Specimen: PBMCs from blood, collected 40 to 50 days after vaccination. The source of these receptors is a man aged 45-65 years who received an inactivated influenza vaccine. The CDR3 runs from the conserved cysteine through the conserved F or W. D genes are given only for firm matches. Not every row has a clone size; where given, it reads once, few, many or a size class.

D	size	V	J	DNA	CDR3
-	-	TRBV11-1	TRBJ2-2	TGTGCCAGCAGCTTAACACGGACGCTGAGGGTGGGCACCGGGGAGCTGTTTTTT	CASSLTRTLRVGTGELFF
TRBD1	-	TRBV11-2	TRBJ2-7	TGTGCCAGCAGCTTTCATACCGGGACAGGGAACTACGAGCAGTACTTC	CASSFHTGTGNYEQYF
-	-	TRBV12-3/TRBV12-4	TRBJ1-5	TGTGCCAGCAGTTTCCGGGCAATCAATCAGCCCCAGCATTTT	CASSFRAINQPQHF
-	many	TRBV7-8	TRBJ1-6	TGTGCCAGCAGCTTAGAGTTGCAGGGAACCCTCCACTTT	CASSLELQGTLHF
TRBD1	-	TRBV12-3/TRBV12-4	TRBJ1-5	TGTGCCAGCAGTAGAAACCCCAGGGGGAGCAATCAGCCCCAGCATTTT	CASSRNPRGSNQPQHF
TRBD1	many	TRBV5-4	TRBJ2-2	TGTGCCAGCAGTCCACCGGGACAGTCGTGGAACACCGGGGAGCTGTTTTTT	CASSPPGQSWNTGELFF
TRBD1	few	TRBV20-1	TRBJ2-5	TGCAGTGCCCCAACAGGACAGGGGCTGCATCGGTACCAAGAGACCCAGTACTTC	CSAPTGQGLHRYQETQYF
TRBD1	-	TRBV5-5	TRBJ1-2	TGTGCCAGCAGCCTGGCCGGGACAGAGATCTATGGCTACACCTTC	CASSLAGTEIYGYTF
-	few	TRBV7-8	TRBJ2-7	TGTGCCAGCAACTCGTGGGGGAGCTCCTACGAGCAGTACTTC	CASNSWGSSYEQYF
-	many	TRBV7-8	TRBJ2-1	TGTGCCAGCAGCTTAGCGGCTAGCTGGTCCTACAATGAGCAGTTCTTC	CASSLAASWSYNEQFF
-	many	TRBV6-1	TRBJ2-3	TGTGCCAGCAGTGTGACAGGCACAGATACGCAGTATTTT	CASSVTGTDTQYF
-	few	TRBV6-1	TRBJ2-7	TGTGCCACCAAACGGGGGCAAACCAGCTCCTACGAGCAGTACTTC	CATKRGQTSSYEQYF
TRBD1	many	TRBV20-1	TRBJ1-5	TGCAGTGCTAGAGTGACAGGGAGCAATCAGCCCCAGCATTTT	CSARVTGSNQPQHF
-	many	TRBV12-3/TRBV12-4	TRBJ2-1	TGTGCCAGCAGTTTAGCTAGTTCAAGGATTAATGAGCAGTTCTTC	CASSLASSRINEQFF
-	many	TRBV12-3/TRBV12-4	TRBJ2-7	TGTGCCAGCAGGAAGTGGGGGTACGAGCAGTACTTC	CASRKWGYEQYF
-	-	TRBV7-2	TRBJ2-5	TGTGCCAGCAGCAGGGGACACTACCAAGAGACCCAGTACTTC	CASSRGHYQETQYF
TRBD2	few	TRBV12-3/TRBV12-4	TRBJ2-1	TGTGCCACAACATCCGGGACAGGGACTAGCGGGAGGGAAAATGAGCAGTTCTTC	CATTSGTGTSGRENEQFF
-	-	TRBV24-1	TRBJ2-1	TGTGCCACCAGTGATGCCTGGCGGGCTCACAATGAGCAGTTCTTC	CATSDAWRAHNEQFF
-	-	TRBV21-1	TRBJ2-2	TGTGCCAGCAGCAATCCCCGCCGGGGGGGAACCGGGGAGCTGTTTTTT	CASSNPRRGGTGELFF
TRBD2	-	TRBV29-1	TRBJ2-5	TGCAGCGTTGGGCGGGAGGGAGAGACCCAGTACTTC	CSVGREGETQYF
-	many	TRBV20-1	TRBJ2-1	TGCAGTGCTAGTTCCCCGGGAGCTGCATCTGAGCAGTTCTTC	CSASSPGAASEQFF
TRBD2	-	TRBV7-9	TRBJ2-3	TGTGCCAGCATCCTGAGTAGCGGGGGCGTTTCAGATACGCAGTATTTT	CASILSSGGVSDTQYF
-	-	TRBV30	TRBJ2-7	TGTGCCTGGAGTGTTGGTGGGACCCAGGACGAGCAGTACTTC	CAWSVGGTQDEQYF
TRBD1	few	TRBV5-1	TRBJ2-3	TGCGCCAGCAGCACCGGGACAGGGGGAGATACGCAGTATTTT	CASSTGTGGDTQYF
TRBD1	-	TRBV28	TRBJ2-7	TGTGCCAGCAGTTTGTCACAGGGGACCGACTCCTACGAGCAGTACTTC	CASSLSQGTDSYEQYF
TRBD1	-	TRBV3-1	TRBJ2-1	TGTGCCAGCAGCCAAGACCCGGGACAGGGGAGAAATGAGCAGTTCTTC	CASSQDPGQGRNEQFF
-	-	TRBV5-6	TRBJ2-3	TGTGCCAGCAGCCACACCAGAACAGATACGCAGTATTTT	CASSHTRTDTQYF
TRBD1	few	TRBV10-3	TRBJ2-6	TGTGCCATCAGCCAGGGGGTCACTGGGGCCAACGTCCTGACTTTC	CAISQGVTGANVLTF
-	-	TRBV7-2	TRBJ2-7	TGTGCCAGCAGCACCGGGACCCAGCCCTACGAGCAGTACTTC	CASSTGTQPYEQYF
-	-	TRBV5-6	TRBJ2-7	TGTGCCAGCAGCCTGATGGGCACCGAGCAGTACTTC	CASSLMGTEQYF
-	many	TRBV10-3	TRBJ2-1	TGTGCCAGCAGGGACTCGCTGGGGGAGCAGTTCTTC	CASRDSLGEQFF
TRBD1	-	TRBV18	TRBJ1-2	TGTGCCAGCTCACCAGCCGGGACAGCCGGGAATGGCTACACCTTC	CASSPAGTAGNGYTF
-	-	TRBV7-6	TRBJ2-1	TGTGCCAGCAGCTTAGGTACAGTCGGTGAGCAGTTCTTC	CASSLGTVGEQFF
-	-	TRBV12-3/TRBV12-4	TRBJ1-1	TGTGCCAGCAGGCAGTGGGGAATGAACACTGAAGCTTTCTTT	CASRQWGMNTEAFF
-	few	TRBV20-1	TRBJ2-1	TGCAGTGCCAATTTTAGGGTCCTCCTTTCCAATGAGCAGTTCTTC	CSANFRVLLSNEQFF
TRBD2	few	TRBV27	TRBJ2-7	TGTGCCAGCAGTACCTCGACTAGCGGGTCCTACGAGCAGTACTTC	CASSTSTSGSYEQYF
TRBD1	few	TRBV11-2	TRBJ2-4	TGTGCCAGCAGCTTAGAAGGGCAGGGGGAAGGAGTTCAGTACTTC	CASSLEGQGEGVQYF
-	-	TRBV18	TRBJ2-1	TGTGCCAGCTCACCACCGAGGGGACCGGACAATGAGCAGTTCTTC	CASSPPRGPDNEQFF
TRBD1	many	TRBV12-3/TRBV12-4	TRBJ1-1	TGTGCCAGCAGTCAATCCGGGACAGGGTTGGTGGGCACTGAAGCTTTCTTT	CASSQSGTGLVGTEAFF
-	few	TRBV20-1	TRBJ2-1	TGCAGTGGTGAGGATTACAATGAGCAGTTCTTC	CSGEDYNEQFF
-	few	TRBV5-1	TRBJ2-7	TGCGCCAGCAGCTTGAATCGTGTAGTAACATCCTACGAGCAGTACTTC	CASSLNRVVTSYEQYF
-	many	TRBV28	TRBJ2-7	TGTGCCAGCAGTTTAGTTCGAGGCAGGAGTTCCTCCTACGAGCAGTACTTC	CASSLVRGRSSSYEQYF
-	-	TRBV6-4	TRBJ2-7	TGTGCCAGCAGTGACTCGCGGGGATACTACGAGCAGTACTTC	CASSDSRGYYEQYF
TRBD2	-	TRBV12-3/TRBV12-4	TRBJ2-6	TGTGCCAGCAGTTTTCCGGGAGGGTTTGGGGCCAACGTCCTGACTTTC	CASSFPGGFGANVLTF